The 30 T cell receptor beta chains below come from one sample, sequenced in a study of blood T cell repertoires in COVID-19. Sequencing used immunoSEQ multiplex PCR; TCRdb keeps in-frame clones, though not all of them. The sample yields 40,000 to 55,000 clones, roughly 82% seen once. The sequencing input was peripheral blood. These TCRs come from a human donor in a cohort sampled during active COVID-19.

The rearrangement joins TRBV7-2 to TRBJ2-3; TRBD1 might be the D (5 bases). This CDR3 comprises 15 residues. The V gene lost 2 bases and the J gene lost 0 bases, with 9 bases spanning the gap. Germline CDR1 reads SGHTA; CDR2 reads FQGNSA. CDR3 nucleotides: TGTGCCAGCAGCTTATGGGGCTCTAGCACAGATACGCAGTATTTT. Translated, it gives CASSLWGSSTDTQYF. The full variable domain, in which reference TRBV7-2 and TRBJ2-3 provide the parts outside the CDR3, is GAGVSQSPSNKVTEKGKDVELRCDPISGHTALYWYRQSLGQGLEFLIYFQGNSAPDKSGLPSDRFSAERTGGSVSTLTIQRTQQEDSAVYLCASSLWGSSTDTQYFGPGTRLTVL.

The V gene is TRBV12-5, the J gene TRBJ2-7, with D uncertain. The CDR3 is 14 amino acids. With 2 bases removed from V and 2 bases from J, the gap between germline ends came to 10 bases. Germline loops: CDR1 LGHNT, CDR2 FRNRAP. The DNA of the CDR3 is TGTGCTAGTGGTTTGTGGCAGAAAACCTACGAGCAGTACTTC. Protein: CASGLWQKTYEQYF.

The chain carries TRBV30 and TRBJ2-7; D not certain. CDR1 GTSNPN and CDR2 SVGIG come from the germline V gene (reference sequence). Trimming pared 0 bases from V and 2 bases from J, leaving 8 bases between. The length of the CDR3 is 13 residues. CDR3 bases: TGTGCCTGGAGTGTATATGGCACCTACGAGCAGTACTTC. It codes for CAWSVYGTYEQYF.

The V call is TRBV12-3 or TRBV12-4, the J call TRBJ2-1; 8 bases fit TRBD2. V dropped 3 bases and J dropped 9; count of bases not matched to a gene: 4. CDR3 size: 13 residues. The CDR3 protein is CASSLGLVGEQFF. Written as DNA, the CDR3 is TGTGCCAGCAGTTTGGGACTAGTGGGTGAGCAGTTCTTC.

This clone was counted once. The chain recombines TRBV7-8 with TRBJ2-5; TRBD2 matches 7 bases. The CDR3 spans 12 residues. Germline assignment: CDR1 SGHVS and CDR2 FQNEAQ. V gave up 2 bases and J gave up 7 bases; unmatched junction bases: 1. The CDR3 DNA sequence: TGTGCCAGCAGCTTACCGGGGGGGACCCAGTACTTC. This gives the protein CASSLPGGTQYF.

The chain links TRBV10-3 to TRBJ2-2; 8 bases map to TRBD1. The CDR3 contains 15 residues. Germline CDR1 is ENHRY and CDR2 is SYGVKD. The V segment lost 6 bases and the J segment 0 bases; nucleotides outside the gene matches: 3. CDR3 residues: CAIRGTGANTGELFF. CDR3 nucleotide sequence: TGTGCCATCAGGGGGACAGGCGCGAACACCGGGGAGCTGTTTTTT.

This chain's CDR3 is CASQTGTGGTSNQPQHF. CDR3 coding DNA: TGTGCCAGCCAGACCGGGACAGGGGGCACGAGCAATCAGCCCCAGCATTTT. The chain employs TRBV19 and TRBJ1-5, with 12 bases lining up with TRBD1. The CDR3 consists of 17 residues. Looked up from germline, CDR1 is LNHDA and CDR2 is SQIVND (reference sequence). Trimming cost V 9 bases and J 1 base; bases outside gene matches: 10.

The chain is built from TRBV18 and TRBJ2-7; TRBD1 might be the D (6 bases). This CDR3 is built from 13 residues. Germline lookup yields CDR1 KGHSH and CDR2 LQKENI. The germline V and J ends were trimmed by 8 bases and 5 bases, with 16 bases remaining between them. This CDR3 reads CASRGQPPNEQYF. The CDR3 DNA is TGTGCCAGCAGAGGACAGCCCCCTAACGAGCAGTACTTC.

The CDR3, as DNA: TGTGCCAGCAGTTACCGACCGGGACTAGGTGGGGCTGAGCAGTTCTTC. Translation: CASSYRPGLGGAEQFF. V and J are TRBV6-5 and TRBJ2-1; 8 nucleotides match TRBD2. The V gene's germline CDR1 is MNHEY and CDR2 SVGAGI. Trimming cost V 2 bases and J 9 bases; bases outside gene matches: 12. This CDR3 spans 16 amino acids.

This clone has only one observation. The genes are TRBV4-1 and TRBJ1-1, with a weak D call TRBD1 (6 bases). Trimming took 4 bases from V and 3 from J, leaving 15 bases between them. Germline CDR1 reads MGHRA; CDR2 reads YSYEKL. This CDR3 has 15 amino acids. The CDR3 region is CASSLGDTGYTEAFF. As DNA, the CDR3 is TGCGCCAGCAGCCTGGGGGACACCGGTTACACTGAAGCTTTCTTT.

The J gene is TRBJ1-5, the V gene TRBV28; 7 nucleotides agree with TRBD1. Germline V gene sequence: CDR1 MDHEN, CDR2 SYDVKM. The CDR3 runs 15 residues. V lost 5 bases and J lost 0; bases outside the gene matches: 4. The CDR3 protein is CASSPGTVSNQPQHF. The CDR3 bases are TGTGCCAGCAGTCCAGGGACAGTTAGCAATCAGCCCCAGCATTTT.

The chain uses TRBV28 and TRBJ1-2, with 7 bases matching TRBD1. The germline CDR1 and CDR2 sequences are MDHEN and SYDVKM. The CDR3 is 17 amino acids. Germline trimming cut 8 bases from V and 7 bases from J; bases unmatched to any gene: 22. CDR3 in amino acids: CASLRKIQGRGKSGYTF. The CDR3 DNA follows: TGTGCCAGCCTCAGAAAAATACAGGGGCGTGGAAAAAGTGGCTACACCTTC.

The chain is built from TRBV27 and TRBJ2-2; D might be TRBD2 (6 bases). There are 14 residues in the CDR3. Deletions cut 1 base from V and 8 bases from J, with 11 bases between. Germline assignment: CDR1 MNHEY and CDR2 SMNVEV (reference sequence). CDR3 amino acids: CASSLLTGVGELFF. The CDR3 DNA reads TGTGCCAGCAGTTTATTAACGGGGGTGGGGGAGCTGTTTTTT.

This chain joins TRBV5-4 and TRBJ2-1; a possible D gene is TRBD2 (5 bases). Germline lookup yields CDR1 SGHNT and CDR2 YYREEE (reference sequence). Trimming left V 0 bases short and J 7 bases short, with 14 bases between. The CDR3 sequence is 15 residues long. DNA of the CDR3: TGTGCCAGCAGCTTGGGGGCGGGCCCCGCGAATGAGCAGTTCTTC. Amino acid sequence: CASSLGAGPANEQFF.

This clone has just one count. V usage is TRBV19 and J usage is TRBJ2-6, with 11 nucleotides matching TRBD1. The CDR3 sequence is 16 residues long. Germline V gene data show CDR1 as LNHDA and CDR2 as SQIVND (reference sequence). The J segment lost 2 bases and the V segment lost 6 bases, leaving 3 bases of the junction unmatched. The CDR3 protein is CASSTGQGAGANVLTF. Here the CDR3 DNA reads TGTGCCAGTAGCACGGGACAGGGGGCTGGGGCCAACGTCCTGACTTTC.

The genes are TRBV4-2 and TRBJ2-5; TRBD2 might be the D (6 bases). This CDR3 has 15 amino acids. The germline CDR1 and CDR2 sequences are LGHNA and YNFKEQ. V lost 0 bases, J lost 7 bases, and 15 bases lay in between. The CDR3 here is CASSQDRVQGGTQYF. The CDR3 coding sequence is TGTGCCAGCAGCCAAGATCGTGTGCAGGGAGGGACCCAGTACTTC.

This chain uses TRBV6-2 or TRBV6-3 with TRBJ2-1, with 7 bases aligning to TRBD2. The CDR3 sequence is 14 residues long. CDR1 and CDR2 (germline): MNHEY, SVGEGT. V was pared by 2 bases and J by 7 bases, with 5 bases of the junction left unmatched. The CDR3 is CASSYGGVLNEQFF. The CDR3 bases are TGTGCCAGCAGTTACGGGGGGGTGCTTAATGAGCAGTTCTTC.

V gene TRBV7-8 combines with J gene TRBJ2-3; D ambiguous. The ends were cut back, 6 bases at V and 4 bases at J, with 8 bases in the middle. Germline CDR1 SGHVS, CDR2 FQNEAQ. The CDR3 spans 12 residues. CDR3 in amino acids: CASSTSADTQYF. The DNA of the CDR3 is TGTGCCAGCAGTACGAGCGCAGATACGCAGTATTTT.

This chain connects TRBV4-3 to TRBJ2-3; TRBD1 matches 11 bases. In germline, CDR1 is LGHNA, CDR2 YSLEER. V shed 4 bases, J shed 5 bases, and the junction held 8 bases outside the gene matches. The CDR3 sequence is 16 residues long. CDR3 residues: CASSPGTGGPLDTQYF. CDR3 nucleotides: TGCGCCAGCAGCCCGGGGACAGGGGGGCCCTTAGATACGCAGTATTTT.

The CDR3: CASSRGSYEAFF. The CDR3 DNA reads TGTGCCAGTAGCCGGGGGTCGTATGAAGCTTTCTTT. V is TRBV19 and J is TRBJ1-1, with a possible D match to TRBD1 (5 bases). The V gene's germline CDR1 is LNHDA and CDR2 SQIVND (reference sequence). The CDR3 runs 12 residues. Trimming took 6 bases from V and 7 from J, leaving 12 bases between them.

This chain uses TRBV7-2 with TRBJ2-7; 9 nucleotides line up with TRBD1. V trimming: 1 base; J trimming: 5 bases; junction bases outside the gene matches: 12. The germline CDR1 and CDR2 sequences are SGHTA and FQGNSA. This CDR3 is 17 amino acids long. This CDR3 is CASSLGGGYRGQDEQYF. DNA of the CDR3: TGTGCCAGCAGCTTAGGAGGGGGCTACAGGGGGCAGGACGAGCAGTACTTC.

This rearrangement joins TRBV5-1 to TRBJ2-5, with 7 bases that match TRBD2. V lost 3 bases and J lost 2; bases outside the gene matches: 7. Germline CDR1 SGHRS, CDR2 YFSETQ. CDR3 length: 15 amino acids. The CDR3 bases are TGCGCCAGCAGCTCGGGGACTACCCGACAAGAGACCCAGTACTTC. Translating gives CASSSGTTRQETQYF.

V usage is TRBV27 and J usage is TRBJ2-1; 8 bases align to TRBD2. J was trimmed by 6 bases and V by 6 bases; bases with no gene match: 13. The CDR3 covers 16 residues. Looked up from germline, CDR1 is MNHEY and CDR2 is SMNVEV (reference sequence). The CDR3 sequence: CASRSLGAGGLNEQFF. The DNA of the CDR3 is TGTGCCAGCAGATCCTTAGGCGCGGGAGGTCTCAATGAGCAGTTCTTC.

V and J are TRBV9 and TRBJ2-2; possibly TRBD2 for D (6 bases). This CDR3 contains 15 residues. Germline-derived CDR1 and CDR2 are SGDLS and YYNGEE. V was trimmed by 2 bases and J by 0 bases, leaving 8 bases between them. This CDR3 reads CASSVRRANTGELFF. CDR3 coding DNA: TGTGCCAGCAGCGTTAGGAGGGCGAACACCGGGGAGCTGTTTTTT.

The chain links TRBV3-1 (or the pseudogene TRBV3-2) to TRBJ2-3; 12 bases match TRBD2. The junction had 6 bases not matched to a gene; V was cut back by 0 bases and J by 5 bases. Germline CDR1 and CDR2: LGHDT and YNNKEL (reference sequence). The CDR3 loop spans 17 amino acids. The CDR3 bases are TGTGCCAGCAGCCAAGAACTAGCGGGGGGCCCGGGAGATACGCAGTATTTT. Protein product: CASSQELAGGPGDTQYF.

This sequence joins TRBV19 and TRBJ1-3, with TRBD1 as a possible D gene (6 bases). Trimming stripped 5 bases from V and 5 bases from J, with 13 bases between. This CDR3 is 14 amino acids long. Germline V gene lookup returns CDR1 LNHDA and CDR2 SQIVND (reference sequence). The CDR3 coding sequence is TGTGCCAGTAGTGGAATCCAGGGGAGAAACACCATATATTTT. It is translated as CASSGIQGRNTIYF.

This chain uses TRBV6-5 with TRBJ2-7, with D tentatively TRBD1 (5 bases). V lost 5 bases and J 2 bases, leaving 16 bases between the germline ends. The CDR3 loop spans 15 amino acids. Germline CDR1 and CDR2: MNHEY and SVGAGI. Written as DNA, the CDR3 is TGTGCCAGCAGTCCCCTAAGCAGGGTGCCCTACGAGCAGTACTTC. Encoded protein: CASSPLSRVPYEQYF.

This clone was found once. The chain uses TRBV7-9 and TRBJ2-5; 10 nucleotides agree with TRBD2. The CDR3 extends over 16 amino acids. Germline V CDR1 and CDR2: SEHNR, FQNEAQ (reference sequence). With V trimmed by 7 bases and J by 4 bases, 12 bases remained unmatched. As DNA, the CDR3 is TGTGCCAGCACCCAGCGAGCAGCGGGGGGGGCAGAGACCCAGTACTTC. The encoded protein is CASTQRAAGGAETQYF.

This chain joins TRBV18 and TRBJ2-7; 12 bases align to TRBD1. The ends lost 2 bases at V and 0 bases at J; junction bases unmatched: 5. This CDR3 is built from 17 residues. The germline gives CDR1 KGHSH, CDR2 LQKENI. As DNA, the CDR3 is TGTGCCAGCTCACCAGGCAGGGACAGGGGGCGCTCCTACGAGCAGTACTTC. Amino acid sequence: CASSPGRDRGRSYEQYF.

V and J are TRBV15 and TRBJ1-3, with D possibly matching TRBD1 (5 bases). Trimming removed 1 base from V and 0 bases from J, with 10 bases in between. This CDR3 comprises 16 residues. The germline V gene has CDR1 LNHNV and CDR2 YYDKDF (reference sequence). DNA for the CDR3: TGTGCCACCAGCAGAGGGCAGGGTGTCTCTGGAAACACCATATATTTT. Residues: CATSRGQGVSGNTIYF.